This is a list of T cell receptor beta chains from one sample in a study of blood T cell repertoires in COVID-19. Using immunoSEQ multiplex PCR, the repertoire was profiled, and TCRdb retains in-frame clones only, with some absent. The data show just under 150,000 clones, 80% to 90% seen once. The sequenced sample was peripheral blood. The receptors were gathered from a woman aged 45-65 years with active or convalescent COVID-19. Each CDR3 is given with its conserved first and last residue. The D gene is left open where the match is weak. Expanded clones get a size class; other rows say once, few or many, or leave the size out.

>TRBJ2-5|NA|TRBV28|TRBD2
TGTGCCAGCAGTTCACCCCATGCAGTCGGGACTAGAGCCCAAGAGACCCAGTACTTC
CASSSPHAVGTRAQETQYF
>TRBJ2-5|once|TRBV7-6|TRBD2
TGTGCCAGCAGCTTAGCGGGGGTAGCGGGCCCAGAGACCCAGTACTTC
CASSLAGVAGPETQYF
>TRBJ1-1|NA|TRBV4-3|NA
TGCGCCAGCAGCCAAGTGGGGGCGGGGGCCAAAGCTTTCTTT
CASSQVGAGAKAFF
>TRBJ2-3|once|TRBV24-1|NA
TGTGCCACCAGTGAATCCGGGATGGGGTCGGTCGGCACAGATACGCAGTATTTT
CATSESGMGSVGTDTQYF
>TRBJ2-3|NA|TRBV5-1|TRBD2
TGCGCCAGCAGACTAGCGGTGAGCACAGATACGCAGTATTTT
CASRLAVSTDTQYF
>TRBJ2-7|NA|TRBV18|NA
TGTGCCAGCTCACCAAGGCAGGGAGGTGCCTACGAGCAGTACTTC
CASSPRQGGAYEQYF
>TRBJ1-1|NA|TRBV9|TRBD1
TGTGCCAGCAGCGCCCACCCAGGGGGCCGGGCTGAAGCTTTCTTT
CASSAHPGGRAEAFF
>TRBJ2-7|NA|TRBV12-3/TRBV12-4|NA
TGTGCCAGCACCCCGGGGGTAGCCTACGAGCAGTACTTC
CASTPGVAYEQYF
>TRBJ2-7|NA|TRBV6-2/TRBV6-3|TRBD1
TGTGCCAGCAGTCTACAGGGGGCCTACGAGCAGTACTTC
CASSLQGAYEQYF
>TRBJ1-2|NA|TRBV5-4|NA
TGTGCCAGCAGCGTCGTACCGGGAAACTATGGCTACACCTTC
CASSVVPGNYGYTF
>TRBJ2-6|NA|TRBV19|NA
TGTGCCAGTAGTATGGCCCCCCCCTCTGGGGCCAACGTCCTGACTTTC
CASSMAPPSGANVLTF
>TRBJ2-1|once|TRBV25-1|TRBD2
TGTGCCAGCAGTGAAGGGGTAGCGGGGCGCGCGGACGAGCAGTTCTTC
CASSEGVAGRADEQFF
>TRBJ2-3|NA|TRBV20-1|TRBD1
TGCAGTGCTAGTCCTTTAAAGGCGGGACAGGGAGTACCAGATACGCAGTATTTT
CSASPLKAGQGVPDTQYF
>TRBJ1-1|NA|TRBV29-1|TRBD1
TGCAGCGCAATGCGGGGAACAGGGGTGGCTGAAGCTTTCTTT
CSAMRGTGVAEAFF
>TRBJ2-7|few|TRBV5-5|NA
TGTGCCAGCAGCTTGGAGCCAACCTACGAGCAGTACTTC
CASSLEPTYEQYF
>TRBJ2-3|NA|TRBV29-1|TRBD2
TGCAGCGTAGAACTAGCGGGGCGGGGTACAGATACGCAGTATTTT
CSVELAGRGTDTQYF
>TRBJ2-7|NA|TRBV7-2|TRBD1
TGTGCCAGCAGCTTTTCCAGGGGGTCCTACGAGCAGTACTTC
CASSFSRGSYEQYF
>TRBJ1-1|NA|TRBV29-1|NA
TGCAGCGTTTATTCTGGCAGGGGCACTGAAGCTTTCTTT
CSVYSGRGTEAFF
>TRBJ1-1|NA|TRBV18|TRBD1
TGTGCCAGCTCACTAGGACAGGCGAACACTGAAGCTTTCTTT
CASSLGQANTEAFF
>TRBJ1-2|once|TRBV30|TRBD1
TGTGCCTGGTCTCGGGACAGTAACTATGGCTACACCTTC
CAWSRDSNYGYTF
>TRBJ2-1|NA|TRBV7-6|NA
TGTGCCAGCAGCTTGGTCGGCAATGAGCAGTTCTTC
CASSLVGNEQFF
>TRBJ1-6|few|TRBV30|TRBD1
TGTGCCTGGGGGACAGGGCATAATTCACCCCTCCACTTT
CAWGTGHNSPLHF
>TRBJ1-2|NA|TRBV2|NA
TGTGCCAGCAGTGTGGGGGCAGACTATGGCTACACCTTC
CASSVGADYGYTF
>TRBJ2-5|once|TRBV11-2|NA
TGTGCCAGCAGCTTAGGACTCCGAGAGACCCAGTACTTC
CASSLGLRETQYF
>TRBJ2-6|NA|TRBV18|NA
TGTGCCAGCTCACCACCGGGGGCTCCTGGGGCCAACGTCCTGACTTTC
CASSPPGAPGANVLTF
>TRBJ2-7|NA|TRBV7-2|NA
TGTGCCAGCAGCCCAGAGGGTTGGGTTGGGGACGAGCAGTACTTC
CASSPEGWVGDEQYF
>TRBJ2-7|once|TRBV18|TRBD1
TGTGCCAGCTCACGAAGTGTGGACAGGACCTTATCCTACGAGCAGTACTTC
CASSRSVDRTLSYEQYF
>TRBJ2-1|once|TRBV7-3|NA
TGTGCCAGCAGCTTAATAAGCGGATCCTACAATGAGCAGTTCTTC
CASSLISGSYNEQFF
>TRBJ2-7|few|TRBV4-1|TRBD1
TGCGCCAGCAGCCTCCGTCGGGACAGTTCCTACGAGCAGTACTTC
CASSLRRDSSYEQYF
>TRBJ2-1|NA|TRBV9|NA
TGTGCCAGCAGCGTAGTAGCTGTAGCAACCCACAATGAGCAGTTCTTC
CASSVVAVATHNEQFF
>TRBJ1-2|NA|TRBV5-1|NA
TGCGCCAGCAGCGTAGCGGGGAATAGGAACTATGGCTACACCTTC
CASSVAGNRNYGYTF
>TRBJ1-6|NA|TRBV5-6|NA
TGTGCCAGCAGCTTGGGTAGAGAGAATTCACCCCTCCACTTT
CASSLGRENSPLHF
>TRBJ2-3|NA|TRBV5-1|NA
TGCGCCAGCAGCTTGGAGCCTAGCACAGATACGCAGTATTTT
CASSLEPSTDTQYF
>TRBJ1-4|NA|TRBV19|NA
TGTGCCAGTAATCCACAGAAGGGGGTTGTGAGGAATGAAAAACTGTTTTTT
CASNPQKGVVRNEKLFF
>TRBJ2-2|NA|TRBV5-1|TRBD1
TGCGCCAGCAGCTTGACCGGGACAGGGATCTTCACCGGGGAGCTGTTTTTT
CASSLTGTGIFTGELFF
>TRBJ1-6|NA|TRBV3-1/TRBV3-2|NA
TGTGCCAGCAGCCAAGATCCGGGTAAGGATTCACCCCTCCACTTT
CASSQDPGKDSPLHF
>TRBJ1-1|NA|TRBV11-1|TRBD1
TGTGCCAGCAGCTCAAGAACAGGGGCCACTGAAGCTTTCTTT
CASSSRTGATEAFF
>TRBJ2-1|NA|TRBV6-2/TRBV6-3|TRBD2
TGTGCCAGCAGCAATCTAGCGGGGGGGCCTGGTGAGCAGTTCTTC
CASSNLAGGPGEQFF
>TRBJ2-5|NA|TRBV11-2|TRBD1
TGTGCCAGCAGCTTAGGGTACAGGGGGCAAGAGACCCAGTACTTC
CASSLGYRGQETQYF
>TRBJ2-1|NA|TRBV6-5|NA
TGTGCCAGCAGTTATTCCCAGGGGGGCGGGCAGTTCTTC
CASSYSQGGGQFF
>TRBJ2-3|NA|TRBV4-1|TRBD2
TGCGCCAGCAGCCAAGAGTCGGCGGGACTAGCGGGGGACTATACGCAGTATTTT
CASSQESAGLAGDYTQYF